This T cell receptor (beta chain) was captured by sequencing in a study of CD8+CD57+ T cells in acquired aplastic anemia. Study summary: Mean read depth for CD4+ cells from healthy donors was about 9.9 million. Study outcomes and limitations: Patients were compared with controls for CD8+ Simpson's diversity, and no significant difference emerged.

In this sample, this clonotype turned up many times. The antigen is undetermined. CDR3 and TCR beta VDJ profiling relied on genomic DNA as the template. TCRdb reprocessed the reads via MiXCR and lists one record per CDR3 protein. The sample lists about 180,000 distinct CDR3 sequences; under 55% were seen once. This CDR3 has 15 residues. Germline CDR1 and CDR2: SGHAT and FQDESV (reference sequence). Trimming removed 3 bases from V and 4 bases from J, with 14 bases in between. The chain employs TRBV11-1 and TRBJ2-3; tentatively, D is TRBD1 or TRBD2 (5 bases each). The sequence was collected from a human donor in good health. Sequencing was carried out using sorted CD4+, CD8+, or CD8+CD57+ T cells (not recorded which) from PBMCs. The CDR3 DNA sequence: TGTGCCAGCAGCTTCCGGCTGGGGACGGCAGATACGCAGTATTTT. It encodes CASSFRLGTADTQYF. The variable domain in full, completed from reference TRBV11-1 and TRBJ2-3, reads EAEVAQSPRYKITEKSQAVAFWCDPISGHATLYWYRQILGQGPELLVQFQDESVVDDSQLPKDRFSAERLKGVDSTLKIQPAELGDSAMYLCASSFRLGTADTQYFGPGTRLTVL.